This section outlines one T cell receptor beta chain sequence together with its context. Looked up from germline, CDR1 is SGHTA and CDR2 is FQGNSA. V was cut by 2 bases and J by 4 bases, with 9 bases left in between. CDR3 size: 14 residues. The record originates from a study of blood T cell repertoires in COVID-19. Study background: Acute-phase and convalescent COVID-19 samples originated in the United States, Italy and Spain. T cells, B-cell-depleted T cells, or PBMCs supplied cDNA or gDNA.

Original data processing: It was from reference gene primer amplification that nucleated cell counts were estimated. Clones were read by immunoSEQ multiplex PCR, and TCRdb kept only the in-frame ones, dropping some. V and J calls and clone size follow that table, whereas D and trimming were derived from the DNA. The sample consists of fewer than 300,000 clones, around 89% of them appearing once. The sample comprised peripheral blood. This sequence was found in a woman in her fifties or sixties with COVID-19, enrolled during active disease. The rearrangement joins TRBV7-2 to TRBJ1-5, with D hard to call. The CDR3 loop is CASSLNHRNQPQHF. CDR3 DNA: TGTGCCAGCAGCTTAAATCACAGAAATCAGCCCCAGCATTTT.